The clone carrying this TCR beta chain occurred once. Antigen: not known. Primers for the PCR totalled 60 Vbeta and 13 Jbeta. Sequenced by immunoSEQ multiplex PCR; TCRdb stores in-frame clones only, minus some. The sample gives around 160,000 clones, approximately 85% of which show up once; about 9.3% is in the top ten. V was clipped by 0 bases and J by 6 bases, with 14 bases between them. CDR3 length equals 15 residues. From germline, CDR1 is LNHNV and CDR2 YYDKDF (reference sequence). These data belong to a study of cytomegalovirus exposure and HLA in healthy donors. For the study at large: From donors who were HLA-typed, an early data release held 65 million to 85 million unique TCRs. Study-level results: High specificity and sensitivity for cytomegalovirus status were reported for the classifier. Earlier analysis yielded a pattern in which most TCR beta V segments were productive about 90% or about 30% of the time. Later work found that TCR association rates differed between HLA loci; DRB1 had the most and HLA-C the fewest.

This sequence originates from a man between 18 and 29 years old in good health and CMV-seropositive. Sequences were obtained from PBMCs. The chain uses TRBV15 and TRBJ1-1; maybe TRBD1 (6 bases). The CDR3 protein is CATSRDRGGSAEAFF. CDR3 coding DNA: TGTGCCACCAGCAGAGATCGGGGGGGCTCAGCTGAAGCTTTCTTT.